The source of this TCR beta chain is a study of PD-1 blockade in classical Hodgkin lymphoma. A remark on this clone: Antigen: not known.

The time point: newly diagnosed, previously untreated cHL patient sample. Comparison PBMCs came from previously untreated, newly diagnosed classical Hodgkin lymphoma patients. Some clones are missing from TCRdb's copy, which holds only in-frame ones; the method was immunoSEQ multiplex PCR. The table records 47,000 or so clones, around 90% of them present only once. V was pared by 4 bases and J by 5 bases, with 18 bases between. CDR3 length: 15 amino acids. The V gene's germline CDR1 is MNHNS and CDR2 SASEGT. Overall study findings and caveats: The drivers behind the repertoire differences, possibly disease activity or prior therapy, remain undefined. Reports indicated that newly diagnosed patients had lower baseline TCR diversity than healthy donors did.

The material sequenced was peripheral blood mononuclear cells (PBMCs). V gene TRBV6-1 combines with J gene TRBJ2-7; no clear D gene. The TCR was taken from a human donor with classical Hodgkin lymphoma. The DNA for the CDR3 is TGTGCCAGCAGTGCCCCCTCTGGGCGCTCTAACGAGCAGTACTTC. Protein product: CASSAPSGRSNEQYF.